This T cell receptor beta chain emerged from a study of shared clonotypes between healthy human individuals. CD45RO-negative, CCR7-positively selected cells formed the naive CD8 fraction, excluding terminally differentiated effector memory CD45RA+ cells. Only Caucasian adults living in Nashville, Tennessee made up the donor group. The table came from immunoSEQ multiplex PCR; TCRdb's copy has only in-frame clones and leaves some out. The sample has 2 million to 2.5 million clones, over 85% seen once. About this clone itself: Its antigen remains unknown.

J gave up 3 bases and V 5 bases, and 5 bases lay outside the gene matches. This CDR3 comprises 14 residues. Germline V gives CDR1 SNHLY, CDR2 FYNNEI. Study results and limitations: The diversity represented, both genetic and in exposure history, was limited by few donors.

The receptor comes from a man aged 18 to 30 in good health. The sample taken for sequencing was naive CD8+ T cells sorted from blood. The chain couples TRBV2 to TRBJ2-7; 9 positions match TRBD1. This chain's CDR3 is CASSTATGGYEQYF. DNA of the CDR3: TGTGCCAGCAGTACTGCGACAGGGGGCTACGAGCAGTACTTC.